This T cell receptor beta chain was sequenced for a study of blood T cells in healthy people across ages. Study-wide background: The capture of about one barcoded beta molecule per two T cells was achieved by template switching. Study findings and constraints: Estimates drawn from one million T cells were deemed to understate diversity. The CMV status of each donor remained undetermined, and this could have confounded shifts in expanded clonotypes.

The CDR3 spans 14 residues. Trimming pared 3 bases from V and 0 bases from J, leaving 9 bases between. Germline V gene data show CDR1 as MDHEN and CDR2 as SYDVKM. On this clonotype: The antigen remains unidentified.

The draw of peripheral blood yielded ten milliliters from each donor. A second PCR, run for about 6 to 11 cycles, used a sample-barcoded 5' primer plus a J-beta primer mix. TCRdb ran MiXCR on the 5' RACE reads and lists one entry per CDR3 protein. This sample has roughly 720,000 distinct CDR3 sequences, with about 55% found just once. This chain links TRBV28 with TRBJ2-7; D tentatively fits TRBD1 or TRBD2 (5 bases each). Sequencing was performed on blood. The receptor's source is a man aged 80 or over in good health. Here the CDR3 reads CASSFIGTSYEQYF. CDR3 sequence (DNA): TGTGCCAGCAGTTTTATAGGGACCTCCTACGAGCAGTACTTC.